The entry below gives a single T cell receptor (beta chain) sequence along with its context. The data derive from a study of blood T cell repertoires in COVID-19. Study-wide context: Samples representing acute and convalescent COVID-19 were sourced from the United States, Italy and Spain. The cDNA or gDNA used as material had been derived from T cells, B-cell-depleted T cells, or PBMCs.

The CDR3 has 15 residues. Germline V gene lookup returns CDR1 SGHTA and CDR2 FQGNSA. After removal of 4 bases from V and 5 bases from J, the junction contained 9 bases not matched to a gene. Authors' processing steps: Using reference gene primer amplification, nucleated cell counts were estimated. Profiled with immunoSEQ multiplex PCR; TCRdb holds only in-frame clones, not every one. V and J calls and clone size come straight from that table; D and trimming were deduced from the DNA. The sample has tens of thousands of clones; about three quarters are singletons. The sequence derives from a human donor in a cohort sampled during active COVID-19. The sequenced material came from peripheral blood. The gene calls are TRBV7-2 and TRBJ2-5, with 8 bases identical to TRBD1. The CDR3 DNA sequence: TGTGCCAGCAGCTCCCCCCCAGGGGGCTACGAGACCCAGTACTTC. Protein: CASSSPPGGYETQYF.